Each of the 20 T cell receptor beta chains below was sequenced from the same sample in a study of beta chain features in type 1 diabetes. cDNA synthesis used the whole RNA isolate, giving expressed TCRB sequences. Produced via immunoSEQ multiplex PCR; TCRdb's table is partial and in-frame only. Altogether approximately 340,000 clones are present, about 15% being singletons, with the ten largest covering about 0.019%. Sample: naive CD4+ T cells from blood. These receptors all stem from a woman aged 18-29 years in good health.

The chain joins TRBV27 to TRBJ1-2; no clear D. The V and J ends lost 6 bases and 0 bases respectively, with 11 bases between them. This CDR3 is built from 14 residues. CDR1 is MNHEY, CDR2 SMNVEV, per germline (reference sequence). The DNA of the CDR3 is TGTGCCAGCAGCCCCGTTTATCCTAACTATGGCTACACCTTC. Translating gives CASSPVYPNYGYTF.

This clone has a handful of counts. The CDR3, as DNA: TGTGCCAGCAGCCCCTGGACAGGGGGGGAGACCCAGTACTTC. Translating it yields CASSPWTGGETQYF. The rearrangement links TRBV7-2 to TRBJ2-5; 10 bases fit TRBD1. Germline V gene sequence: CDR1 SGHTA, CDR2 FQGNSA. Trimming took 5 bases from V and 5 from J; bases not matched to a gene: 5. This CDR3 spans 14 amino acids.

The chain joins TRBV14 to TRBJ2-3; D may be TRBD2 (6 bases). This CDR3 region has 15 residues. From germline, CDR1 is SGHDN and CDR2 FVKESK. Trimming pared 4 bases from V and 1 base from J, leaving 12 bases between. CDR3 DNA: TGTGCCAGCAGCCTCCGGGGGTCTCGCACAGATACGCAGTATTTT. It codes for CASSLRGSRTDTQYF.

The rearrangement joins TRBV15 to TRBJ2-1, with 8 positions matching TRBD2. Trimming removed 1 base from V and 8 bases from J; junction bases left unmatched: 7. The CDR3 is 15 residues long. Germline loops: CDR1 LNHNV, CDR2 YYDKDF (reference sequence). DNA for the CDR3: TGTGCCACCAGCAGAGCTCCGGGAGGGTTTGATGAGCAGTTCTTC. This gives the protein CATSRAPGGFDEQFF.

The CDR3 region is CASSQGAGGSYNEQFF. The CDR3 coding sequence is TGTGCCAGCTCACAGGGAGCGGGAGGATCCTACAATGAGCAGTTCTTC. The V gene is TRBV18, the J gene TRBJ2-1; 9 bases are a match to TRBD2. The germline V gene encodes CDR1 KGHSH and CDR2 LQKENI. V gave up 4 bases and J gave up 1 base; unmatched junction bases: 5. CDR3 length: 16 amino acids.

This clone has just a few counts. The V gene is TRBV18, the J gene TRBJ2-5; D gene unclear. Matching the DNA end better, TRBJ2-7 makes the J call doubtful. The length of the CDR3 is 15 residues. Germline values: CDR1 KGHSH, CDR2 LQKENI. CDR3 sequence (DNA): TGTGCCAGCTCACCACAGCCCTCCAGCGCTCGCGAGCAGTACTTC. It yields the protein CASSPQPSSAREQYF.

J is TRBJ1-2 and V is TRBV9; TRBD1 is a possible D gene (5 bases). From germline, CDR1 is SGDLS and CDR2 YYNGEE. V gave up 0 bases and J gave up 5 bases, with 11 bases separating them. The CDR3 has 14 amino acids. CDR3 residues: CASSVGSSGYGYTF. CDR3 DNA: TGTGCCAGCAGCGTAGGATCGTCAGGGTATGGCTACACCTTC.

This rearrangement joins TRBV7-9 to TRBJ1-4; no firm D call. The V end was cut by 5 bases, the J end by 0 bases, with 7 bases between. The V gene's germline CDR1 is SEHNR and CDR2 FQNEAQ (reference sequence). The CDR3 has 14 amino acids. The chain's CDR3 is CASSPRATNEKLFF. The CDR3 DNA follows: TGTGCCAGCAGCCCGCGTGCAACTAATGAAAAACTGTTTTTT.

The genes are TRBV5-4 and TRBJ2-5, with D possibly TRBD1 on 6 matching bases. The CDR3 contains 16 residues. Deletions cut 4 bases from V and 2 bases from J, with 18 bases between. Germline CDR1 is SGHNT and CDR2 is YYREEE (reference sequence). CDR3 nucleotide sequence: TGTGCCAGCAGCCACAGGGCTAGCCCTTCGCAAGAGACCCAGTACTTC. Amino acid sequence: CASSHRASPSQETQYF. Based on the CDR3 plus reference TRBV5-4 and TRBJ2-5, the full variable domain is ETGVTQSPTHLIKTRGQQVTLRCSSQSGHNTVSWYQQALGQGPQFIFQYYREEENGRGNFPPRFSGLQFPNYSSELNVNALELDDSALYLCASSHRASPSQETQYFGPGTRLLVL.

This clone turned up a few times. The genes are TRBV5-1 and TRBJ2-5, with TRBD2 identical over 9 bases. CDR1 is SGHRS and CDR2 is YFSETQ in the germline V gene. The CDR3 runs 15 residues. Losses at the gene ends were 2 bases for V and 6 bases for J; bases not matched to a gene: 8. CDR3 sequence: CASSFGGRAAKTQYF. Here the CDR3 DNA reads TGCGCCAGCAGCTTCGGCGGGAGGGCCGCCAAGACCCAGTACTTC.

This clone was detected a few times. The rearrangement joins TRBV25-1 to TRBJ2-5, with TRBD1 as a possible D gene (6 bases). V was clipped by 0 bases and J by 2 bases, with 10 bases between them. The length of the CDR3 is 15 residues. Germline-derived CDR1 and CDR2 are MGHDK and SYGVNS. The CDR3 nucleotides are TGTGCCAGCAGTGAATATGTGGACAGACAAGAGACCCAGTACTTC. It translates to CASSEYVDRQETQYF.

The rearrangement links TRBV6-1 to TRBJ2-7, with TRBD1 identical over 9 bases. CDR3 length: 15 residues. Germline V CDR1 and CDR2: MNHNS, SASEGT. Unmatched junction bases numbered 9, after V lost 6 bases and J lost 3 bases. The CDR3 here is CASRPYGTGRYEQYF. The CDR3 DNA follows: TGTGCCAGCAGGCCTTACGGGACAGGGCGCTACGAGCAGTACTTC.

This clone was observed a handful of times. The rearrangement uses TRBV6-6 and TRBJ2-4; 10 positions agree with TRBD1. Trimming removed 5 bases from V and 3 bases from J; junction bases left unmatched: 7. Germline CDR1 MNHNY, CDR2 SVGAGI (reference sequence). There are 16 residues in the CDR3. CDR3 DNA sequence: TGTGCCAGCAGTCTCAAATGGACAGGGGGCAAAAACATTCAGTACTTC. Its translation: CASSLKWTGGKNIQYF.

The gene calls are TRBV30 and TRBJ1-2; the D is unclear. This CDR3 region has 14 residues. Germline V gene data show CDR1 as GTSNPN and CDR2 as SVGIG (reference sequence). V lost 3 bases and J lost 2, with 13 bases in between. CDR3 protein: CAWRWARGNYGYTF. The DNA for the CDR3 is TGTGCCTGGAGGTGGGCCAGAGGGAACTATGGCTACACCTTC.

This clone was seen more than once but under ten times. The chain is built from TRBV19 and TRBJ1-5; tentatively, D is TRBD1 (6 bases). Trimming removed 6 bases from V and 4 bases from J, with 10 bases in between. The CDR3 totals 13 residues. In germline, CDR1 is LNHDA, CDR2 SQIVND (reference sequence). CDR3 residues: CASSGQINQPQHF. CDR3 nucleotides: TGTGCCAGTAGCGGACAGATTAATCAGCCCCAGCATTTT. The variable domain in full, with the rest retrieved from reference TRBV19 and TRBJ1-5, is DGGITQSPKYLFRKEGQNVTLSCEQNLNHDAMYWYRQDPGQGLRLIYYSQIVNDFQKGDIAEGYSVSREKKESFPLTVTSAQKNPTAFYLCASSGQINQPQHFGDGTRLSIL.

This clone was seen a few times. Here the CDR3 DNA reads TGTGCCAGCAGTTCCCATTTTCCCATCTCCTACGAGCAGTACTTC. This sequence encodes CASSSHFPISYEQYF. V usage is TRBV28 and J usage is TRBJ2-7, with unresolved D. Germline CDR1 reads MDHEN; CDR2 reads SYDVKM. The CDR3 sequence is 15 residues long. Trimming left V 4 bases short and J 0 bases short, with 13 bases between.

This rearrangement joins TRBV23-1 to TRBJ2-7; 7 nucleotides line up with TRBD2. TRBV23-1 is reported as an ORF; its role is uncertain. The ends lost 3 bases at V and 0 bases at J; junction bases unmatched: 2. The CDR3 runs to 14 residues. This CDR3 is CASSQRGSSYEQYF. The CDR3 nucleotides are TGCGCCAGCAGTCAGCGGGGGTCCTCCTACGAGCAGTACTTC.

V is TRBV5-4 and J is TRBJ2-7; 9 bases fit TRBD2. CDR1 and CDR2 (germline): SGHNT, YYREEE (reference sequence). The V segment lost 1 base and the J segment 5 bases; nucleotides outside the gene matches: 7. This CDR3 spans 15 amino acids. The CDR3 region has the DNA TGTGCCAGCAGCTTGCGGCTAGCGGGATTCAACGAGCAGTACTTC. Amino acids: CASSLRLAGFNEQYF.

The rearrangement uses TRBV20-1 and TRBJ2-1; TRBD2 matches at 7 bases. This CDR3 comprises 11 residues. CDR1 is DFQATT, CDR2 SNEGSKA, per germline (reference sequence). Trimming at V came to 4 bases and at J to 10 bases, leaving 4 bases not matched to a gene. CDR3 residues: CSANGGREQFF. DNA for the CDR3: TGCAGTGCTAACGGCGGGAGAGAGCAGTTCTTC.

This clone occurred a few times. The V gene is TRBV7-9, the J gene TRBJ2-7; 7 bases are shared with TRBD1. V was pared by 3 bases and J by 3 bases, with 5 bases of the junction left unmatched. Germline V CDR1 and CDR2: SEHNR, FQNEAQ (reference sequence). This CDR3 is built from 14 residues. The CDR3: CASSLGQTNYEQYF. CDR3 nucleotide sequence: TGTGCCAGCAGCTTGGGACAGACAAACTACGAGCAGTACTTC.